The next 22 T cell receptor beta chains were all read from a single sample in a study of regulatory T cells in long-lasting Graves disease. This sample's time point: persistent/refractory GD, antithyroid drugs over 5 years with positive TRAb. PBMC RNA was the source of the TCR library. Combining iRepertoire HTBI primers with Arm-PCR of CDR3 regions, the authors built TCR beta libraries. TCRdb re-called the multiplex PCR reads with MiXCR, one entry per CDR3 protein. Of 650,000 to 700,000 distinct CDR3 sequences listed, around 30% are singletons. The sample in question was peripheral blood mononuclear cells (PBMCs), obtained when the disease was refractory, from a patient treated with antithyroid drugs. These receptors originate from a female donor with Graves disease.

The chain links TRBV29-1 to TRBJ1-1; D gene unclear. There are 11 residues in the CDR3. Germline V gene lookup returns CDR1 SQVTM and CDR2 ANQGSEA. V lost 6 bases and J lost 3, with 8 bases in between. The DNA of the CDR3 is TGCAGCGTCAATGGTCACACTGAAGCTTTCTTT. Its translation is CSVNGHTEAFF.

This clonotype was observed a few times. CDR3 loop: CSVVPEQNYGYTF. In DNA form, the CDR3 reads TGCAGCGTTGTCCCTGAACAGAACTATGGCTACACCTTC. The chain joins TRBV29-1 to TRBJ1-2; D is uncertain. Trimming took off 4 bases at V and 2 bases at J, with 11 bases between the two ends. This CDR3 has 13 residues. CDR1 is SQVTM, CDR2 ANQGSEA, per germline.

This clonotype was counted at least ten times. The chain joins TRBV2 to TRBJ1-1; unclear D gene. The CDR3 extends over 12 amino acids. The germline V gene has CDR1 SNHLY and CDR2 FYNNEI. V shed 3 bases and J shed 2 bases, with 4 bases lying between them. The CDR3, as DNA: TGTGCCAGCAGTGACCCTAACACTGAAGCTTTCTTT. It is translated as CASSDPNTEAFF.

This sequence joins TRBV7-8 and TRBJ1-3; a possible D gene is TRBD1 (6 bases). Looked up from germline, CDR1 is SGHVS and CDR2 is FQNEAQ. The CDR3 runs 16 residues. Trimming left V 4 bases short and J 1 base short, with 14 bases between. CDR3 nucleotide sequence: TGTGCCAGCAGCTCTAGGACAGCGAATTCTGGAAACACCATATATTTT. It is translated as CASSSRTANSGNTIYF.

The table lists this clonotype with a few counts. In DNA form, the CDR3 reads TGTGCCAGCAGTTACGACACCTTAGCGGGAGCCAAAAACATTCAGTACTTC. It codes for CASSYDTLAGAKNIQYF. The V call is TRBV6-2 or TRBV6-3, the J call TRBJ2-4; 7 bases are shared with TRBD2. The CDR3 consists of 17 residues. CDR1 is MNHEY, CDR2 SVGEGT, per germline. V was clipped by 2 bases and J by 0 bases; unmatched bases: 7.

This clonotype was detected once. The V gene is TRBV6-2 or TRBV6-3, the J gene TRBJ2-2, with 8 positions matching TRBD2. V gave up 4 bases and J gave up 8 bases; unmatched junction bases: 6. The germline gives CDR1 MNHEY, CDR2 SVGEGT. CDR3 size: 14 residues. The CDR3 here is CASSSLAARGELFF. CDR3 coding DNA: TGTGCCAGCAGTTCACTAGCGGCCCGGGGGGAGCTGTTTTTT.

This clonotype was seen a single time. The chain is built from TRBV20-1 and TRBJ2-1; D possibly corresponds to TRBD2 (5 bases). The V gene's germline CDR1 is DFQATT and CDR2 SNEGSKA (reference sequence). This CDR3 contains 15 residues. The V gene lost 3 bases and the J gene lost 7 bases, with 19 bases spanning the gap. The CDR3 protein is CSASFGLEGWNEQFF. The CDR3 DNA sequence: TGCAGTGCTAGTTTCGGACTCGAGGGTTGGAATGAGCAGTTCTTC.

The rearrangement links TRBV6-2 or TRBV6-3 to TRBJ2-1; the match to TRBD2 covers 13 bases. This CDR3 spans 17 amino acids. V shed 7 bases and J 3 bases; nucleotides not matched to a gene: 9. The germline CDR1 and CDR2 sequences are MNHEY and SVGEGT. CDR3 loop: CASTPGLAGFLYNEQFF. The DNA of the CDR3 is TGTGCCAGCACCCCGGGACTAGCGGGATTTCTCTACAATGAGCAGTTCTTC.

The rearrangement uses TRBV7-6 and TRBJ2-3; TRBD2 matches at 9 bases. The CDR3 covers 17 residues. Losses at the gene ends were 0 bases for V and 6 bases for J; bases not matched to a gene: 10. Per the germline V gene, CDR1 is SGHVS and CDR2 is FNYEAQ. The CDR3 region is CASSLAFAGGPLDTQYF. The CDR3 DNA reads as TGTGCCAGCAGCTTAGCGTTTGCGGGAGGGCCATTGGATACGCAGTATTTT.

The chain carries TRBV7-9 and TRBJ2-4, with D perhaps matching TRBD1 (6 bases). The CDR3 has 17 residues. The germline CDR1 and CDR2 sequences are SEHNR and FQNEAQ (reference sequence). The V gene lost 5 bases and the J gene lost 1 base, with 18 bases spanning the gap. CDR3 coding DNA: TGTGCCAGCAGCGCAGATGGGGGCCCGGGGGCCAAAAACATTCAGTACTTC. Residues: CASSADGGPGAKNIQYF.

The chain employs TRBV12-3 or TRBV12-4 and TRBJ2-2, with TRBD2 identical over 11 bases. This CDR3 contains 16 residues. J gave up 1 base and V 5 bases, and 3 bases lay outside the gene matches. The CDR3 nucleotides read TGTGCCAGCAGTCCACTAGCGGGAGTGAACACCGGGGAGCTGTTTTTT. This codes for CASSPLAGVNTGELFF.

The sample holds a few counts of this clonotype. The chain combines TRBV3-1 with TRBJ2-7; TRBD2 matches at 7 bases. After removal of 0 bases from V and 5 bases from J, the junction contained 7 bases not matched to a gene. The V gene's germline CDR1 is LGHDT and CDR2 YNNKEL (reference sequence). The CDR3 totals 15 residues. This CDR3 is CASSQDRAGVDEQYF. In nucleotides, the CDR3 is TGTGCCAGCAGCCAAGATAGGGCGGGAGTGGACGAGCAGTACTTC.

V and J are TRBV12-3 or TRBV12-4 and TRBJ2-2; weak D call: TRBD2 (6 bases). Trimming removed 2 bases from V and 1 base from J, with 8 bases in between. The CDR3 consists of 15 residues. DNA for the CDR3: TGTGCCAGCAGTTTACGGAGGGTGAACACCGGGGAGCTGTTTTTT. Its translation: CASSLRRVNTGELFF.

The chain employs TRBV28 and TRBJ2-5, with 7 bases lining up with TRBD2. This CDR3 region has 17 residues. Per the germline V gene, CDR1 is MDHEN and CDR2 is SYDVKM. The V and J ends lost 2 bases and 2 bases, in that order; junction bases with no gene match: 11. CDR3 loop: CASSLAASGGWQETQYF. Written as DNA, the CDR3 is TGTGCCAGCAGTTTAGCGGCTTCGGGGGGTTGGCAAGAGACCCAGTACTTC. Looking up the rest from reference TRBV28 and TRBJ2-5 gives the full variable domain: DVKVTQSSRYLVKRTGEKVFLECVQDMDHENMFWYRQDPGLGLRLIYFSYDVKMKEKGDIPEGYSVSREKKERFSLILESASTNQTSMYLCASSLAASGGWQETQYFGPGTRLLVL.

This sequence joins TRBV28 and TRBJ1-4, with 9 bases identical to TRBD1. This CDR3 is built from 15 residues. CDR1 and CDR2 from the germline V gene are MDHEN and SYDVKM. Germline trimming cut 1 base from V and 8 bases from J; bases unmatched to any gene: 5. CDR3 amino acids: CASSLSGQGFEKLFF. The CDR3 coding sequence is TGTGCCAGCAGTTTATCGGGACAGGGTTTCGAAAAACTGTTTTTT.

At least ten counts were recorded for this clonotype. This sequence joins TRBV12-3 or TRBV12-4 and TRBJ2-7, with 7 positions matching TRBD2. Unmatched junction bases numbered 5, after V lost 2 bases and J lost 7 bases. The CDR3 has 13 amino acids. The chain's CDR3 is CASSLRQGGEQYF. CDR3 DNA: TGTGCCAGCAGTTTAAGGCAGGGAGGGGAGCAGTACTTC.

This rearrangement joins TRBV27 to TRBJ2-7; 10 bases are shared with TRBD2. The germline gives CDR1 MNHEY, CDR2 SMNVEV (reference sequence). Unmatched junction bases numbered 9, after V lost 10 bases and J lost 3 bases. CDR3 length equals 14 residues. For the CDR3, the DNA is TGTGCCACGCGTCGCGGGACTAGCGACTACGAGCAGTACTTC. Translating gives CATRRGTSDYEQYF.

V and J are TRBV5-6 and TRBJ2-1; D not resolved. Germline CDR1 is SGHDT and CDR2 is YYEEEE. V lost 1 base and J 8 bases, leaving 22 bases between the germline ends. The CDR3 loop spans 17 amino acids. CDR3 region: CASSLWAPPTSVDEQFF. The CDR3 DNA reads as TGTGCCAGCAGCTTGTGGGCCCCTCCCACGTCCGTCGATGAGCAGTTCTTC.

The rearrangement links TRBV28 to TRBJ2-2; D gene unclear. V lost 5 bases and J lost 0, with 10 bases in between. The CDR3 contains 15 residues. Germline CDR1 is MDHEN and CDR2 is SYDVKM. CDR3 sequence: CASSRSRTNTGELFF. DNA for the CDR3: TGTGCCAGCAGTAGGTCAAGAACGAACACCGGGGAGCTGTTTTTT.

In this sample, this clonotype turned up a few times. This rearrangement joins TRBV13 to TRBJ1-6, with no clear D. The V end was cut by 5 bases, the J end by 5 bases, with 13 bases between. Per germline, CDR1 PRHDT and CDR2 FYEKMQ (reference sequence). The CDR3 totals 15 residues. Here the CDR3 DNA reads TGTGCCAGCAGCCGCTACAGCATTAATAATTCACCCCTCCACTTT. Translation: CASSRYSINNSPLHF.

The genes are TRBV6-5 and TRBJ1-3; D is perhaps TRBD1 (5 bases). Trimming removed 0 bases from V and 8 bases from J, with 23 bases in between. The CDR3 runs to 18 residues. Germline CDR1 is MNHEY and CDR2 is SVGAGI. The CDR3 nucleotides are TGTGCCAGCAGTTACTCTCTAAAGGGAGGGGCAAGGTGGGACACCATATATTTT. Protein: CASSYSLKGGARWDTIYF.

With respect to this clonotype: Relative to the germline gene, one junction end is altered; a read error may explain this. The rearrangement links TRBV5-5 to TRBJ1-1; TRBD1 is a possible D gene (5 bases). Germline CDR1 and CDR2: SGHKS and YYEKEE (reference sequence). There are 15 residues in the CDR3. The CDR3 sequence is CASSGFGTGNTEAFF. In DNA, the CDR3 is TGCGCCAGCAGCGGATTTGGGACGGGGAACACTGAAGCTTTCTTT.